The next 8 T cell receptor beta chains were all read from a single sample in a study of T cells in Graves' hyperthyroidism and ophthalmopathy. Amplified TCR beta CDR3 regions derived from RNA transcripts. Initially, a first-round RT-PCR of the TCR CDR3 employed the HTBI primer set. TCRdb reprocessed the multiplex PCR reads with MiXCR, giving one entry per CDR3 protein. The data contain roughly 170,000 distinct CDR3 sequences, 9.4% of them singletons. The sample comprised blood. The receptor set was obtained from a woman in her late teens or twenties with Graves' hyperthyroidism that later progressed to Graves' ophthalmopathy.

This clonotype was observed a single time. CDR3 DNA sequence: TGTGCCAGCAGCCAAGCCGGGGGGAATCAGCAGTTCTTC. As protein: CASSQAGGNQQFF. The chain is built from TRBV14 and TRBJ2-1; 7 bases match TRBD2. The CDR3 totals 13 residues. Germline-derived CDR1 and CDR2 are SGHDN and FVKESK. V dropped 1 base and J dropped 11; count of bases not matched to a gene: 5.

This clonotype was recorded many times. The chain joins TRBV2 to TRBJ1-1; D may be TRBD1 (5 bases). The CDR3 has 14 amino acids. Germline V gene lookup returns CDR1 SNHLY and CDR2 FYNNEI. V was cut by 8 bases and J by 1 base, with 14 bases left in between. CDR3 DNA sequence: TGTGCCAGCCCCCGAGAAGGGGCGAACACTGAAGCTTTCTTT. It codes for CASPREGANTEAFF.

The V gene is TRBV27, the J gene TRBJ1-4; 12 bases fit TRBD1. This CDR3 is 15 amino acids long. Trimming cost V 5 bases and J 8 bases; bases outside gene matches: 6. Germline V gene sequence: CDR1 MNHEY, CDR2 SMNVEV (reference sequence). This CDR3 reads CASSPGTGGLEKLFF. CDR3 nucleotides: TGTGCCAGCAGTCCGGGGACAGGGGGCCTAGAAAAACTGTTTTTT.

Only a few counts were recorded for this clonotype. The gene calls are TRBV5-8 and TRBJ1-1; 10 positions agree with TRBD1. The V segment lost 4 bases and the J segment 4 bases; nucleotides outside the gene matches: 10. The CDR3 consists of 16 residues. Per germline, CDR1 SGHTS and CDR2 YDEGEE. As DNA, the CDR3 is TGTGCCAGCAGCCAGACAGGGGGCCTCTGGGGCACTGAAGCTTTCTTT. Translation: CASSQTGGLWGTEAFF.

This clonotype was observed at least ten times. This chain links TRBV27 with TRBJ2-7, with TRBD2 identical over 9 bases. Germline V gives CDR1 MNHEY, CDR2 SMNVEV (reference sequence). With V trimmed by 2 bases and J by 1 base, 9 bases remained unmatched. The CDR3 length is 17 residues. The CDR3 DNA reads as TGTGCCAGCAGTTTAAGTCTGAGGGCGGGAGGGTCCTACGAGCAGTACTTC. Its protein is CASSLSLRAGGSYEQYF.

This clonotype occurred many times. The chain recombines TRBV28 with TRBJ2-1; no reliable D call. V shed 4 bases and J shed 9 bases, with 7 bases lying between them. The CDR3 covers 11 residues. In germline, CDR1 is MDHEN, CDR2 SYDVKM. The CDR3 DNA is TGTGCCAGCAGTTCTGGGCGTGAGCAGTTCTTC. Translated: CASSSGREQFF.

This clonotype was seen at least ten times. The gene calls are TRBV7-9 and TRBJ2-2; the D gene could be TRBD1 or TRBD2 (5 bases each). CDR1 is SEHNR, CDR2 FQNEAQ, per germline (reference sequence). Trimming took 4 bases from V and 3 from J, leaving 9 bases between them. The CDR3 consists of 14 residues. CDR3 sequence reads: CASSWGPYTGELFF. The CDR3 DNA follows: TGTGCCAGCAGCTGGGGACCGTACACCGGGGAGCTGTTTTTT.

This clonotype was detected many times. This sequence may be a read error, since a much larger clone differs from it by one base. The CDR3 sequence: CASSSLAGRSDTQYF. Written as DNA, the CDR3 is TGTGCCAGCAGTTCCCTAGCGGGACGCTCAGATACGCAGTATTTT. The chain joins TRBV28 to TRBJ2-3; 9 bases match TRBD2. CDR1 is MDHEN, CDR2 SYDVKM, per germline. The CDR3 loop spans 15 amino acids. Trimming took 4 bases from V and 4 from J; bases not matched to a gene: 6.